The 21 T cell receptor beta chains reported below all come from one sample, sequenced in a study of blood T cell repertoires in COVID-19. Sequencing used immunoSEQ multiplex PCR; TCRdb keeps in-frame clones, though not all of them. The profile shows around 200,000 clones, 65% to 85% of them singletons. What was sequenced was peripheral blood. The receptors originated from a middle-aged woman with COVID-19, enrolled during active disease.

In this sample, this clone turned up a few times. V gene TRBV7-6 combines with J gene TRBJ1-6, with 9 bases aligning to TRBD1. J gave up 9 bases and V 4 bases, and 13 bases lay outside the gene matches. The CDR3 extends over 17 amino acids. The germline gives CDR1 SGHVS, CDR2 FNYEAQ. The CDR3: CASSSITGGESGSPLHF. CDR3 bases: TGTGCCAGCAGCTCAATTACAGGGGGCGAGAGTGGTTCACCCCTCCACTTT.

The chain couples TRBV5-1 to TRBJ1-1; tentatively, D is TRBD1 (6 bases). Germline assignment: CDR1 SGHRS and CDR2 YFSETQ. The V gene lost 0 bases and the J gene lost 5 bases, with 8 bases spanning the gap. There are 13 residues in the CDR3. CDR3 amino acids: CASSLAQGTEAFF. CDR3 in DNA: TGCGCCAGCAGCTTGGCCCAGGGGACTGAAGCTTTCTTT.

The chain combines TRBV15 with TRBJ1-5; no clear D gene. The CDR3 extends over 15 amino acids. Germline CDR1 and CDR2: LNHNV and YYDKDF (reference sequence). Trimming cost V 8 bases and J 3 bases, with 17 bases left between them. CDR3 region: CATEGGGVNNQPQHF. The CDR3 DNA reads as TGTGCCACCGAGGGAGGTGGGGTAAACAATCAGCCCCAGCATTTT.

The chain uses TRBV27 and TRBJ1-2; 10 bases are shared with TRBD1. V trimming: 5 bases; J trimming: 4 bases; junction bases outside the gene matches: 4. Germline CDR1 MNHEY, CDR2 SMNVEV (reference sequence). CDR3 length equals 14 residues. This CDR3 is CASSPGQGPYGYTF. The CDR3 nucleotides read TGTGCCAGCAGTCCGGGACAGGGGCCCTATGGCTACACCTTC.

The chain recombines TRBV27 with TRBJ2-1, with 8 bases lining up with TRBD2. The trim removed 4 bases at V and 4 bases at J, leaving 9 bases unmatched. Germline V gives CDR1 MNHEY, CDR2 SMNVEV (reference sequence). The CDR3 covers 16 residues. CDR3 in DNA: TGTGCCAGCAGTTGGGGACTAGGGCCTTCGTACAATGAGCAGTTCTTC. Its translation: CASSWGLGPSYNEQFF.

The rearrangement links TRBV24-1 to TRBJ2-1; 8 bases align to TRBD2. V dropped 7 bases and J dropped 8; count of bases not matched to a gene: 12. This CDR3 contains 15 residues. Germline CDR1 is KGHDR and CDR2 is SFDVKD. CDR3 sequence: CATSTYSGKGHEQFF. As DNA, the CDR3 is TGTGCCACCAGCACTTATAGCGGGAAGGGCCATGAGCAGTTCTTC.

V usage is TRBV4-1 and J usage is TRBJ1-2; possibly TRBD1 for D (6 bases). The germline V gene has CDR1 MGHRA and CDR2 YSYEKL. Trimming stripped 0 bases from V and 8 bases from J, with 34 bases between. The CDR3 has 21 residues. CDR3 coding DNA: TGCGCCAGCAGCCAAGAAGATCCTGGTGTCCCCTTCTTCCAGGGGCGTGAAGGCTACACCTTC. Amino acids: CASSQEDPGVPFFQGREGYTF.

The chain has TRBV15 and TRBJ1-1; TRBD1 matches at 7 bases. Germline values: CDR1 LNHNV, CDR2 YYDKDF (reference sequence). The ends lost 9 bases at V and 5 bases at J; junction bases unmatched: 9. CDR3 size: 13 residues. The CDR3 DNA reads TGTGCCACACGTGTCACAGGGGAGACTGAAGCTTTCTTT. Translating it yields CATRVTGETEAFF.

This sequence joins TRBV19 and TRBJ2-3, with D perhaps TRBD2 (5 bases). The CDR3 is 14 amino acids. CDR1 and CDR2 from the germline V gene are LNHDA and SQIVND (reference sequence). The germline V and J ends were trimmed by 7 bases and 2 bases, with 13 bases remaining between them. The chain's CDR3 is CASTTRGFTDTQYF. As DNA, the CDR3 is TGTGCCAGTACAACTAGAGGGTTCACAGATACGCAGTATTTT.

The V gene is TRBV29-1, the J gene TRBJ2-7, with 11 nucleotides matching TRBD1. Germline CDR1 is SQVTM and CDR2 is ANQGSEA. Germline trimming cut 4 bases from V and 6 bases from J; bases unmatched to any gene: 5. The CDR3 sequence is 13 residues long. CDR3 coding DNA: TGCAGCGTTGCAGGACAGGGGGCTCTCGAGCAGTACTTC. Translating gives CSVAGQGALEQYF.

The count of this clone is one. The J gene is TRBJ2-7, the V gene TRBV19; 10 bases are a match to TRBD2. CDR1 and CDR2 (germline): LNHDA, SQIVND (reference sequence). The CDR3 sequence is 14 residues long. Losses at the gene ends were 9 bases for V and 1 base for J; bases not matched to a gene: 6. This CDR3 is CASKPGLASYEQYF. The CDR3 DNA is TGTGCCAGCAAACCGGGACTAGCGTCCTACGAGCAGTACTTC.

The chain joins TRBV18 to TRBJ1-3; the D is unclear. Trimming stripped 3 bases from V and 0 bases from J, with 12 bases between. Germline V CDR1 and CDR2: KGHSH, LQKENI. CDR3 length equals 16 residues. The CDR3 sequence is CASSPRDWYSGNTIYF. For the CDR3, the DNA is TGTGCCAGCTCACCGCGAGATTGGTACTCTGGAAACACCATATATTTT.

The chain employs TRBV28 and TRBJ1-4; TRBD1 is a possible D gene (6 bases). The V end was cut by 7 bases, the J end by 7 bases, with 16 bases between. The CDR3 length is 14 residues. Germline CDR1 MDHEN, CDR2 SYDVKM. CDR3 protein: CASITGGAGEKLFF. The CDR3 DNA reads TGTGCCAGCATTACGGGGGGCGCGGGTGAAAAACTGTTTTTT.

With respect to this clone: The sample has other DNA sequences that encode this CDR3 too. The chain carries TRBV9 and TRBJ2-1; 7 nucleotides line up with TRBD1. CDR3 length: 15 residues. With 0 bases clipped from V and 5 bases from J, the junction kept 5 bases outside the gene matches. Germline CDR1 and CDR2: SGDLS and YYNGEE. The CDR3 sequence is CASSVEGQTDNEQFF. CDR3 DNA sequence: TGTGCCAGCAGCGTAGAGGGACAGACCGACAATGAGCAGTTCTTC.

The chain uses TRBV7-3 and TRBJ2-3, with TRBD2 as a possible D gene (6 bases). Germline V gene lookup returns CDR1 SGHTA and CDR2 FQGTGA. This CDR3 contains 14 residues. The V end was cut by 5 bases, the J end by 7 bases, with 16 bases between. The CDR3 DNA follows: TGTGCCAGCAGCCTGCCGGGACTCGACTATACGCAGTATTTT. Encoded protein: CASSLPGLDYTQYF.

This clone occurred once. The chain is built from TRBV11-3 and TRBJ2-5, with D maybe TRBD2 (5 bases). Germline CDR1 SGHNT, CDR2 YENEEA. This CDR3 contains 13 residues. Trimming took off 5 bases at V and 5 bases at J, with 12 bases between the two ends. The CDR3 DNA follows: TGTGCCAGCAGCAGAGGGCCCCGGGAGACCCAGTACTTC. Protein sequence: CASSRGPRETQYF.

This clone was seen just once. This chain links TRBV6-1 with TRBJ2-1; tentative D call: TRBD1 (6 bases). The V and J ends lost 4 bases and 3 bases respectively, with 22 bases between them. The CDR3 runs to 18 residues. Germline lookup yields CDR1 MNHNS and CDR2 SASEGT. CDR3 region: CASSVPPQGQRFYNEQFF. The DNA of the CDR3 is TGTGCCAGCAGTGTCCCTCCACAGGGCCAGAGATTCTACAATGAGCAGTTCTTC.

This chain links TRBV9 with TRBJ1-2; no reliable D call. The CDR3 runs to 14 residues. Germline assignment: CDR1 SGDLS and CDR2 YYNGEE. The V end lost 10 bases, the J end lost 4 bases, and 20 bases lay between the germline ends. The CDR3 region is CAFKDLASPYGYTF. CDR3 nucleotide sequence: TGTGCCTTCAAGGACCTAGCCAGCCCCTATGGCTACACCTTC.

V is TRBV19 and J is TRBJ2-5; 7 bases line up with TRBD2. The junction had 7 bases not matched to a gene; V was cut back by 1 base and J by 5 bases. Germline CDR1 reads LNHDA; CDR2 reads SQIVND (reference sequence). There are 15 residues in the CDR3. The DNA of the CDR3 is TGTGCCAGTAGTATAGGGGCGGGAGTGGCGGAGACCCAGTACTTC. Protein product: CASSIGAGVAETQYF.

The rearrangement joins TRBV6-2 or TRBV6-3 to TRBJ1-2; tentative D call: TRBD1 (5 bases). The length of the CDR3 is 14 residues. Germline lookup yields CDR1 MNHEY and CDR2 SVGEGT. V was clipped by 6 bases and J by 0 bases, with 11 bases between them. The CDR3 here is CASSWTQANYGYTF. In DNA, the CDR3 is TGTGCCAGCAGCTGGACACAAGCTAACTATGGCTACACCTTC.

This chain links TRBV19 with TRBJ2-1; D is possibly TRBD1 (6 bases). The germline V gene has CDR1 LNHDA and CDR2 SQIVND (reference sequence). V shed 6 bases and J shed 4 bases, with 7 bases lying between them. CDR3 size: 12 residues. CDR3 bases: TGTGCCAGTAGAGGGACATACAATGAGCAGTTCTTC. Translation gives CASRGTYNEQFF.